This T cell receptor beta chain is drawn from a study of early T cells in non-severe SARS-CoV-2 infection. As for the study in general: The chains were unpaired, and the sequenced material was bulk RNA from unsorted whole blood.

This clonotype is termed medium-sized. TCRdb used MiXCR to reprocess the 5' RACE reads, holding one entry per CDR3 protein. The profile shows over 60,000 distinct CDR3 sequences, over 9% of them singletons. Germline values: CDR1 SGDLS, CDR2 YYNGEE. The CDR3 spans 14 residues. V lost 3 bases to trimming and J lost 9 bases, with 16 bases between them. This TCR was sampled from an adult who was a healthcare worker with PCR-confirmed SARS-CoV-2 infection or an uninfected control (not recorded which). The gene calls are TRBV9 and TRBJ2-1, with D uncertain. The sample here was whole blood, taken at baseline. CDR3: CASSAPDRPGEQFF. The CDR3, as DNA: TGTGCCAGCAGCGCCCCTGACCGACCGGGTGAGCAGTTCTTC.